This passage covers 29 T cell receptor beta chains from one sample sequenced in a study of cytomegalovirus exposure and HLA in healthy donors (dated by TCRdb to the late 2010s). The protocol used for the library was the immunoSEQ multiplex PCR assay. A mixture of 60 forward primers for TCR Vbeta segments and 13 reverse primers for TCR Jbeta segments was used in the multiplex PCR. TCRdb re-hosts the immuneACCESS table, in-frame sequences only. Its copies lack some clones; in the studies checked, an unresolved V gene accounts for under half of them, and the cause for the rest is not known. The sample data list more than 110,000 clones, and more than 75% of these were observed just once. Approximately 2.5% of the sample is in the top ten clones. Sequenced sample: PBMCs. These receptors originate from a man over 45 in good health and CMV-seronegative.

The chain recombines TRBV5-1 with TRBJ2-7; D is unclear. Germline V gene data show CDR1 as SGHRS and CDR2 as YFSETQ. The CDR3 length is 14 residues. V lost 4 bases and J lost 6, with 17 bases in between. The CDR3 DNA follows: TGCGCCAGCAGCCCTACAGAGTTTCCAGGCGAGCAGTACTTC. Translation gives CASSPTEFPGEQYF.

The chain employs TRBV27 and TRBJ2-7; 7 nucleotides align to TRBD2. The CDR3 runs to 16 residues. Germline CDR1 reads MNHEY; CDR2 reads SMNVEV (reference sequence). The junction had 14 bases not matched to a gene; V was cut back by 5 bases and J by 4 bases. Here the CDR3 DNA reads TGTGCCAGCAGTCTCGAGGGAGGGTCGCCAGCTTACGAGCAGTACTTC. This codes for CASSLEGGSPAYEQYF.

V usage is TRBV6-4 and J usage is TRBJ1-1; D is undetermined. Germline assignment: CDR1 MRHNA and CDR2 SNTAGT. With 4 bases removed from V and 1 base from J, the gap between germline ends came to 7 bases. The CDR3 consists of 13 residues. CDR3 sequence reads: CASSVTANTEAFF. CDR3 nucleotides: TGTGCCAGCAGTGTCACAGCGAACACTGAAGCTTTCTTT.

This chain's CDR3 is CASSLAGGSIEQFF. CDR3 nucleotide sequence: TGTGCCAGCAGTTTAGCGGGAGGTTCAATTGAGCAGTTCTTC. The chain links TRBV27 to TRBJ2-1; 8 bases fit TRBD2. The V and J ends lost 2 bases and 9 bases, in that order; junction bases with no gene match: 6. This CDR3 region has 14 residues. Germline CDR1 and CDR2: MNHEY and SMNVEV (reference sequence).

The CDR3 sequence: CASSVVELHGGYGYTF. The CDR3 DNA reads as TGTGCCAGCAGCGTAGTAGAGCTCCACGGCGGCTATGGCTACACCTTC. The V gene is TRBV9, the J gene TRBJ1-2; no reliable D call. The V gene lost 0 bases and the J gene lost 4 bases, with 16 bases spanning the gap. The CDR3 has 16 residues. Germline values: CDR1 SGDLS, CDR2 YYNGEE.

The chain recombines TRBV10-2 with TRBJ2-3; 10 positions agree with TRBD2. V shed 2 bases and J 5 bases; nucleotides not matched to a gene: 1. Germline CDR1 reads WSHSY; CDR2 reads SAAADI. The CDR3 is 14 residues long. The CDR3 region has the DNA TGCGCCAGCAGTGAGACTAGCGGGATAGATACGCAGTATTTT. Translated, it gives CASSETSGIDTQYF.

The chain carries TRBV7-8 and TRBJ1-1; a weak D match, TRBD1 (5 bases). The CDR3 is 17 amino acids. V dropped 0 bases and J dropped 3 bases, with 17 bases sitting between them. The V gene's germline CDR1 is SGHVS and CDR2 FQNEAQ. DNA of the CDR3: TGTGCCAGCAGCTTAGCAGTCGGGGCAGGGAGGGACACTGAAGCTTTCTTT. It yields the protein CASSLAVGAGRDTEAFF. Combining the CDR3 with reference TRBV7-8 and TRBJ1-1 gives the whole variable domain GAGVSQSPRYKVAKRGQDVALRCDPISGHVSLFWYQQALGQGPEFLTYFQNEAQLDKSGLPSDRFFAERPEGSVSTLKIQRTQQEDSAVYLCASSLAVGAGRDTEAFFGQGTRLTVV.

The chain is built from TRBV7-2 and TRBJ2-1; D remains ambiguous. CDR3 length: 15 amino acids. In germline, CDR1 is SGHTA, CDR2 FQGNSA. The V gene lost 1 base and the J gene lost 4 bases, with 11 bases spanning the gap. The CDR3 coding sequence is TGTGCCAGCAGCTTAGGTGACCCCGGGTACAATGAGCAGTTCTTC. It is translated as CASSLGDPGYNEQFF.

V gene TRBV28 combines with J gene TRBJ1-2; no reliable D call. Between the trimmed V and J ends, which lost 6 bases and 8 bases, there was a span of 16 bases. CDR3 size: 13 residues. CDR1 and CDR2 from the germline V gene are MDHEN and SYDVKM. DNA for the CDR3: TGTGCCAGCAGCCCAAGTTCCCTATCGGGCTACACCTTC. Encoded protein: CASSPSSLSGYTF.

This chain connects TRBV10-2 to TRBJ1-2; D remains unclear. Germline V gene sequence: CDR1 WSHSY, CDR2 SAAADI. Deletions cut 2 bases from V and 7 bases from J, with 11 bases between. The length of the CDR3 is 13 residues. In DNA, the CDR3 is TGCGCCAGCAGTGAGGGGAGCCGGGGTGGCTACACCTTC. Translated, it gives CASSEGSRGGYTF.

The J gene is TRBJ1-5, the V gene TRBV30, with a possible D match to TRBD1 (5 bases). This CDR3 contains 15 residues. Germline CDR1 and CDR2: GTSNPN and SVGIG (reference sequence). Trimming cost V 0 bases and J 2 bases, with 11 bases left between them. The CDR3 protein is CAWSVQVQGNQPQHF. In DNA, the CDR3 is TGTGCCTGGAGTGTTCAGGTACAGGGCAATCAGCCCCAGCATTTT.

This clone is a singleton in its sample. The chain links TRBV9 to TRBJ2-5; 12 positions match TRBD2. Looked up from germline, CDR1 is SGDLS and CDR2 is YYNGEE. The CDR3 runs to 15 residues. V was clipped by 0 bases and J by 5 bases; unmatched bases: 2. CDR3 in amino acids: CASSVVGLAGETQYF. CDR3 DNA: TGTGCCAGCAGCGTAGTGGGACTAGCGGGCGAGACCCAGTACTTC.

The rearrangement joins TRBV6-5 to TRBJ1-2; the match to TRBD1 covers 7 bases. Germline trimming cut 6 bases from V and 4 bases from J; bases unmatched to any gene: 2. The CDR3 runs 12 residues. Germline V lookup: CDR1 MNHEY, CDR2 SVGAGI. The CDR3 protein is CASSGQAYGYTF. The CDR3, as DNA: TGTGCCAGCAGCGGACAGGCCTATGGCTACACCTTC.

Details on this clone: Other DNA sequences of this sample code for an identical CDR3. The CDR3 nucleotides read TGTGCCAGCAGCCCAAGGACAGGCTCCTACGAGCAGTACTTC. It translates to CASSPRTGSYEQYF. The rearrangement joins TRBV5-4 to TRBJ2-7; 7 bases align to TRBD1. The CDR3 runs 14 residues. Germline V lookup: CDR1 SGHNT, CDR2 YYREEE (reference sequence). Trimming removed 4 bases from V and 0 bases from J; junction bases left unmatched: 4.

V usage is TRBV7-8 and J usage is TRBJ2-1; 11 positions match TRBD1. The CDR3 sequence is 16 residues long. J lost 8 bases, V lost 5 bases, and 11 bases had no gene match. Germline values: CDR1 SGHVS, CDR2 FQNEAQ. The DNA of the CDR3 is TGTGCCAGCAGCCCGCGGACAGGGGGCTTTATGGATGAGCAGTTCTTC. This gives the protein CASSPRTGGFMDEQFF. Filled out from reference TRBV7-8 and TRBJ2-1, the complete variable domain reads GAGVSQSPRYKVAKRGQDVALRCDPISGHVSLFWYQQALGQGPEFLTYFQNEAQLDKSGLPSDRFFAERPEGSVSTLKIQRTQQEDSAVYLCASSPRTGGFMDEQFFGPGTRLTVL.

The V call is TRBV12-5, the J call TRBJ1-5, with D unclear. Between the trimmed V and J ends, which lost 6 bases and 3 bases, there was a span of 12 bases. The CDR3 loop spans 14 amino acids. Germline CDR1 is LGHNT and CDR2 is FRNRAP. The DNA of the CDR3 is TGTGCTAGTGGAACCGGGAGCTCCAATCAGCCCCAGCATTTT. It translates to CASGTGSSNQPQHF.

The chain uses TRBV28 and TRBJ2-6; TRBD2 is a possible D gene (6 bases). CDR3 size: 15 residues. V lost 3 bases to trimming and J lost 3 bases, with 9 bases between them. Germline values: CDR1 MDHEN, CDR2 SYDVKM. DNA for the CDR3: TGTGCCAGCAGTTTGGAGGGTATTGGGGCCAACGTCCTGACTTTC. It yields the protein CASSLEGIGANVLTF.

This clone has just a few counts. The CDR3 protein is CASSLRGRAFF. Here the CDR3 DNA reads TGTGCCAGCAGTCTCCGGGGGAGAGCTTTCTTT. The V call is TRBV2, the J call TRBJ1-1; tentatively, D is TRBD1 (5 bases). This CDR3 has 11 amino acids. V was shortened by 5 bases and J by 10 bases, with 11 bases between the two germline ends. Germline V gene sequence: CDR1 SNHLY, CDR2 FYNNEI.

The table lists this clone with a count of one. The CDR3 loop reads CASSLDGDRGSGYTF. The DNA of the CDR3 is TGCGCCAGCAGCTTGGACGGGGACAGGGGAAGTGGCTACACCTTC. The J gene is TRBJ1-2, the V gene TRBV5-1, with TRBD1 matching 10 bases. The CDR3 sequence is 15 residues long. The V gene end was trimmed by 0 bases and the J gene end by 7 bases; junction bases not matched to a gene: 6. Germline V CDR1 and CDR2: SGHRS, YFSETQ.

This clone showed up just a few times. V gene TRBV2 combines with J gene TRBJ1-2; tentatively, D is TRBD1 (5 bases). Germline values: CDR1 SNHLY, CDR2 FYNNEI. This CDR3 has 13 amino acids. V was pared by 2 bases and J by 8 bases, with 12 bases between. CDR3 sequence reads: CASSELGVEGYTF. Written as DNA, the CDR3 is TGTGCCAGCAGTGAACTAGGGGTGGAAGGCTACACCTTC.

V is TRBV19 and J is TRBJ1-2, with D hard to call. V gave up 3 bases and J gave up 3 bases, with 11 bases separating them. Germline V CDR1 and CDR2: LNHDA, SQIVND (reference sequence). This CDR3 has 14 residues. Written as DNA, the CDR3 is TGTGCCAGTAGTATGCGGGGATCAGACTATGGCTACACCTTC. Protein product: CASSMRGSDYGYTF.

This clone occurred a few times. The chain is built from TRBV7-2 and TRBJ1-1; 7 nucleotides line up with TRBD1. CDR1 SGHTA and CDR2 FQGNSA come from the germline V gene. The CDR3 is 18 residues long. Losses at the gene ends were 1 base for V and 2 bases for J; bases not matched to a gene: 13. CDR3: CASSLVVPSGTVNTEAFF. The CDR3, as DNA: TGTGCCAGCAGCTTAGTCGTACCCTCCGGGACAGTCAACACTGAAGCTTTCTTT. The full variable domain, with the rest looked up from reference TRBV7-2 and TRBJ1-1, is GAGVSQSPSNKVTEKGKDVELRCDPISGHTALYWYRQSLGQGLEFLIYFQGNSAPDKSGLPSDRFSAERTGGSVSTLTIQRTQQEDSAVYLCASSLVVPSGTVNTEAFFGQGTRLTVV.

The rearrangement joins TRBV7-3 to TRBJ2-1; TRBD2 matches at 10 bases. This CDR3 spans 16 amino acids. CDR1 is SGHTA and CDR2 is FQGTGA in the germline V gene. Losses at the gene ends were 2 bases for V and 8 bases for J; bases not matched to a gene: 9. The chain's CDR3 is CASSLGSGLAGDEQFF. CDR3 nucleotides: TGTGCCAGCAGCTTAGGGTCAGGGCTAGCGGGAGATGAGCAGTTCTTC.

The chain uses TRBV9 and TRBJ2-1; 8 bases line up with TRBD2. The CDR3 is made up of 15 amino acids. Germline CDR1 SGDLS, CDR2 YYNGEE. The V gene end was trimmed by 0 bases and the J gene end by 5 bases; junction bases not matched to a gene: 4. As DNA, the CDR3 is TGTGCCAGCAGCGTAGCTCCGGGGGGGAACAATGAGCAGTTCTTC. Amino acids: CASSVAPGGNNEQFF.

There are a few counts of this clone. The CDR3 reads CASSLRQLNTEAFF. CDR3 DNA sequence: TGTGCCAGCAGTTTGAGGCAACTGAACACTGAAGCTTTCTTT. J is TRBJ1-1 and V is TRBV28; no clear D. CDR3 length equals 14 residues. The germline V gene encodes CDR1 MDHEN and CDR2 SYDVKM. The V end lost 3 bases, the J end lost 0 bases, and 8 bases lay between the germline ends. The complete variable domain, with remaining parts taken from reference TRBV28 and TRBJ1-1, reads DVKVTQSSRYLVKRTGEKVFLECVQDMDHENMFWYRQDPGLGLRLIYFSYDVKMKEKGDIPEGYSVSREKKERFSLILESASTNQTSMYLCASSLRQLNTEAFFGQGTRLTVV.

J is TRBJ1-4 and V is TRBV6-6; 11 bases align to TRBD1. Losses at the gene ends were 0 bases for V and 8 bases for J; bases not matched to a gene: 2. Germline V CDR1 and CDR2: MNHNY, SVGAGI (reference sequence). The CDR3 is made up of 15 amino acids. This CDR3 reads CASSYSDRGQEKLFF. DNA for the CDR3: TGTGCCAGCAGTTACTCGGACAGGGGGCAGGAAAAACTGTTTTTT.

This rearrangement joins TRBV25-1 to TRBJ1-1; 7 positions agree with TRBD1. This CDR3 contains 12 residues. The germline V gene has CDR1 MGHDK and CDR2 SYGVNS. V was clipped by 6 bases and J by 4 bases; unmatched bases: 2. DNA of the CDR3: TGTGCCAGCAGCCCAGGGGGCACTGAAGCTTTCTTT. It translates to CASSPGGTEAFF. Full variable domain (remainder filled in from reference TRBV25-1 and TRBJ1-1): EADIYQTPRYLVIGTGKKITLECSQTMGHDKMYWYQQDPGMELHLIHYSYGVNSTEKGDLSSESTVSRIRTEHFPLTLESARPSHTSQYLCASSPGGTEAFFGQGTRLTVV.

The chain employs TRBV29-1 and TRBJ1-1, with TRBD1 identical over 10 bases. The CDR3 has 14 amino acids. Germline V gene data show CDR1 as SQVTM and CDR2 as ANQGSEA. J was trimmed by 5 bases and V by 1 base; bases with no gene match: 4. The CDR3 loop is CSVEVGQGRTEAFF. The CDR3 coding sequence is TGCAGCGTTGAAGTGGGACAGGGGAGGACTGAAGCTTTCTTT.

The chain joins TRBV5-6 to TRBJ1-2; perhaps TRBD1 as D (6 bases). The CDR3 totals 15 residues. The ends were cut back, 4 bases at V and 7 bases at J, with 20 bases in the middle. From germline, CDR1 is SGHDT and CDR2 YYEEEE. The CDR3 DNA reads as TGTGCCAGCAGCAACAGTCCGGGACACCAAGTTGGCTACACCTTC. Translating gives CASSNSPGHQVGYTF.